This TCR beta chain comes out of a study of cytomegalovirus exposure and HLA in healthy donors. The CDR3 sequence is 14 residues long. V dropped 4 bases and J dropped 3; count of bases not matched to a gene: 4. Germline-derived CDR1 and CDR2 are LGHNA and YNFKEQ. Study-wide points: Rarity marked most TCR sequences, yet some public TCRs occurred in many donors. Reports indicated that the classifier achieved high specificity and sensitivity in diagnosing cytomegalovirus status.

This table comes from immunoSEQ multiplex PCR, and its TCRdb copy is limited to in-frame clones, with some not included. The table includes about 160,000 clones, 85% detected once. Details on this clone: Its target is not known.

The source is a man younger than 45 in good health and CMV-seropositive. The specimen was PBMCs. The chain carries TRBV4-2 and TRBJ2-7; the match to TRBD1 covers 9 bases. The CDR3 is CASSPGQGFYEQYF. CDR3 nucleotide sequence: TGTGCCAGCAGCCCGGGACAGGGTTTCTACGAGCAGTACTTC.